Listed here is a single T cell receptor beta chain. Antigen specificity is unknown. The sample is drawn from a study of CD8 T cells in ankylosing spondylitis. Regarding the study as a whole: Enrichment of disease-linked clones was reportedly significant in matched ankylosing spondylitis synovial fluid. What appeared characteristic of ankylosing spondylitis blood was a TCR beta motif of fewer than ten highly homologous variants. Some motif variants were previously reported in reactive arthritis synovial fluid and blood. Disease-linked clones displayed a CD8+ phenotype and appeared relatively rarely in peripheral blood.

TCRdb reanalysed the 5' RACE reads using MiXCR and keeps one entry per CDR3 protein. The repertoire consists of around 210,000 distinct CDR3 sequences, with roughly 8.2% occurring once and the leading ten covering about 5%. Germline CDR1 MNHEY, CDR2 SMNVEV (reference sequence). V dropped 3 bases and J dropped 5 bases, with 13 bases sitting between them. This CDR3 region has 14 residues. The chain uses TRBV27 and TRBJ1-1; D is undetermined. This TCR was sampled from a female donor with ankylosing spondylitis or in good health (not recorded which). The sample taken for sequencing was blood, either unsorted or a sorted T cell fraction (not recorded which). CDR3 in amino acids: CASSFSHPGTEAFF. DNA for the CDR3: TGTGCCAGCAGTTTTAGCCACCCGGGGACTGAAGCTTTCTTT.